Listed below are T cell receptor beta chains from one sample, sequenced in a study of blood T cell repertoires in COVID-19. Clones were read by immunoSEQ multiplex PCR, and TCRdb kept only the in-frame ones, dropping some. The profile shows 200,000 to 250,000 clones, more than 70% of them singletons. Source material: peripheral blood. These TCRs come from a man aged 45 to 65 with active or convalescent COVID-19. The CDR3 runs from the conserved cysteine through the conserved F or W. A D gene is named only where the DNA matches it firmly. A row's size may be missing; if present it is once, few, many or a size class.

D: -; J: TRBJ1-1; size: -; V: TRBV10-1; CDR3: CASSESAGVTEAFF; DNA: TGCGCCAGCAGTGAGTCCGCCGGGGTCACTGAAGCTTTCTTT
D: -; J: TRBJ2-7; size: -; V: TRBV10-3; CDR3: CAISESGGKYEQYF; DNA: TGTGCCATCAGTGAGTCTGGGGGCAAATACGAGCAGTACTTC
D: -; J: TRBJ2-5; size: -; V: TRBV4-1; CDR3: CASSQGRGTTNQETQYF; DNA: TGCGCCAGCAGCCAAGGAAGAGGAACTACCAACCAAGAGACCCAGTACTTC
D: TRBD2; J: TRBJ2-7; size: -; V: TRBV20-1; CDR3: CSASSSGHYEQYF; DNA: TGCAGTGCTAGTTCTAGCGGTCACTACGAGCAGTACTTC
D: -; J: TRBJ1-6; size: -; V: TRBV6-5; CDR3: CASRTSSSYNSPLHF; DNA: TGTGCCAGCAGAACCTCGAGCTCCTATAATTCACCCCTCCACTTT
D: -; J: TRBJ1-5; size: -; V: TRBV9; CDR3: CASSVTGNNQPQHF; DNA: TGTGCCAGCAGCGTCACCGGGAACAATCAGCCCCAGCATTTT
D: TRBD1; J: TRBJ2-5; size: -; V: TRBV30; CDR3: CAWKGQGETQYF; DNA: TGTGCCTGGAAAGGACAGGGAGAGACCCAGTACTTC
D: -; J: TRBJ1-6; size: -; V: TRBV28; CDR3: CASRLPTGDNSPLHF; DNA: TGTGCCAGCAGGTTACCGACGGGGGATAATTCACCCCTCCACTTT
D: TRBD2; J: TRBJ2-5; size: -; V: TRBV3-1/TRBV3-2; CDR3: CASSQDGSGRPTWETQYF; DNA: TGTGCCAGCAGCCAAGATGGGAGCGGGAGACCAACATGGGAGACCCAGTACTTC
D: -; J: TRBJ1-2; size: -; V: TRBV28; CDR3: CASSLLGGADYTF; DNA: TGTGCCAGCAGTTTATTAGGAGGGGCGGACTACACCTTC
D: -; J: TRBJ1-2; size: few; V: TRBV7-2; CDR3: CASSLSAGQHYGYTF; DNA: TGTGCCAGCAGCTTAAGTGCGGGGCAGCACTATGGCTACACCTTC
D: -; J: TRBJ1-6; size: -; V: TRBV30; CDR3: CAWSARQGYNSPLHF; DNA: TGTGCCTGGAGTGCCCGGCAGGGCTATAATTCACCCCTCCACTTT
D: TRBD1; J: TRBJ2-3; size: -; V: TRBV5-1; CDR3: CASSPQGFSTDTQYF; DNA: TGCGCCAGCAGCCCACAGGGGTTTAGCACAGATACGCAGTATTTT
D: TRBD1; J: TRBJ1-2; size: -; V: TRBV29-1; CDR3: CSVGPWGQGREDYGYTF; DNA: TGCAGCGTTGGGCCCTGGGGACAGGGGAGAGAGGACTATGGCTACACCTTC
D: -; J: TRBJ1-2; size: once; V: TRBV5-1; CDR3: CASSLGTVTYGYTF; DNA: TGCGCCAGCAGCTTGGGGACAGTGACCTATGGCTACACCTTC
D: -; J: TRBJ1-3; size: once; V: TRBV30; CDR3: CAWGPVTAAITIYF; DNA: TGTGCCTGGGGACCCGTGACAGCAGCTATCACCATATATTTT
D: TRBD1; J: TRBJ1-4; size: once; V: TRBV27; CDR3: CASSGTTGFGEKLFF; DNA: TGTGCCAGCTCAGGGACGACAGGGTTCGGAGAAAAACTGTTTTTT
D: TRBD1; J: TRBJ2-7; size: -; V: TRBV5-1; CDR3: CASSLGDRVHEQYF; DNA: TGCGCCAGCAGCTTGGGGGACAGGGTCCACGAGCAGTACTTC
D: TRBD2; J: TRBJ2-7; size: once; V: TRBV4-1; CDR3: CASSQEGGLAGVYEQYF; DNA: TGCGCCAGCAGCCAAGAAGGTGGACTAGCGGGAGTTTACGAGCAGTACTTC
D: -; J: TRBJ1-1; size: once; V: TRBV18; CDR3: CASFISGSNTEAFF; DNA: TGTGCCAGCTTCATATCGGGGAGTAACACTGAAGCTTTCTTT
D: -; J: TRBJ1-1; size: once; V: TRBV9; CDR3: CASSVESVGYTEAFF; DNA: TGTGCCAGCAGCGTAGAGTCGGTCGGTTACACTGAAGCTTTCTTT
D: TRBD1; J: TRBJ1-5; size: -; V: TRBV30; CDR3: CAWTDRESQPQHF; DNA: TGTGCCTGGACGGACAGGGAAAGTCAGCCCCAGCATTTT
D: -; J: TRBJ2-5; size: -; V: TRBV4-2; CDR3: CASSPWAEAGAQETQYF; DNA: TGTGCCAGCAGCCCCTGGGCCGAAGCGGGCGCCCAAGAGACCCAGTACTTC